These T cell receptor beta chains were read from a single sample in a study of a mutant IDH1 vaccine in newly diagnosed glioma. These receptors have no known antigen. The method was immunoSEQ multiplex PCR; TCRdb's version includes in-frame clones alone and lacks a portion of them. The sample includes about 84,000 clones, over 75% of them seen just once. The sequencing here drew on PBMCs, taken from a glioma patient whose treatment included an IDH1 peptide vaccine. The origin of the receptors is a man aged 35 to 55 with glioma. Each CDR3 is given with its conserved first and last residue. The D gene is left open where the match is weak. Clone sizes are given selectively: once, few, many, or a class where the clone is expanded.

V gene,D gene,clone size,J gene,CDR3 DNA,CDR3 protein
TRBV30,.,few,TRBJ1-1,TGTGCCTGGCGGAGGATCACTGAAGCTTTCTTT,CAWRRITEAFF
TRBV30,.,few,TRBJ1-5,TGTGCCTGGAGTGTAATGACAAACAATCAGCCCCAGCATTTT,CAWSVMTNNQPQHF
TRBV28,.,.,TRBJ2-5,TGTGCCAGCAGTGGGGGTGCGAGGGGGGCCCAGTACTTC,CASSGGARGAQYF
TRBV6-6,.,.,TRBJ2-7,TGTGCCAGCAGTTACTCCGGCAGTACCTACGAGCAGTACTTC,CASSYSGSTYEQYF
TRBV10-1,TRBD2,.,TRBJ2-2,TGCGCCAGCAAGGCTCTCCCGGGGACTAGCGGGGGGGCCTCGGTCACCGGGGAGCTGTTTTTT,CASKALPGTSGGASVTGELFF
TRBV5-6,.,.,TRBJ2-2,TGTGCCAGCAGCTTAGAAACGATTGCTTACACCGGGGAGCTGTTTTTT,CASSLETIAYTGELFF
TRBV27,TRBD1,few,TRBJ1-1,TGTGCCAGCAGTCGACAGGGATCGAACACTGAAGCTTTCTTT,CASSRQGSNTEAFF
TRBV28,TRBD1,once,TRBJ1-1,TGTGCCAGCAGTAGGGGACAGGGGGGGAACACTGAAGCTTTCTTT,CASSRGQGGNTEAFF
TRBV2,.,.,TRBJ1-2,TGTGCCAGCAACCGGGACGACTATGGCTACACCTTC,CASNRDDYGYTF
TRBV25-1,TRBD1,.,TRBJ2-5,TGTGCCAGCAGTGACCGGGACAGGGAGCAAGAGACCCAGTACTTC,CASSDRDREQETQYF
TRBV5-4,.,.,TRBJ2-7,TGTGCCAGCAGCTTGGGCCTTACCTACGAGCAGTACTTC,CASSLGLTYEQYF
TRBV7-2,.,.,TRBJ2-7,TGTGCCAGCAGCTTATTCCCGGCTAGCAGCTCCTACGAGCAGTACTTC,CASSLFPASSSYEQYF
TRBV10-2,.,.,TRBJ1-6,TGCGCCAGCAGTGAGGGGAGGGCGGGCTATAATTCACCCCTCCACTTT,CASSEGRAGYNSPLHF
TRBV5-6,.,.,TRBJ2-2,TGTGCCAGCAGCCGTCAGTCGGTTTGGACACCCAACACCGGGGAGCTGTTTTTT,CASSRQSVWTPNTGELFF
TRBV6-1,TRBD1,.,TRBJ1-5,TGTGCCAGCAGGGACAGGGGGGGGGATCAGCCCCAGCATTTT,CASRDRGGDQPQHF
TRBV30,TRBD1,few,TRBJ1-6,TGTGCCTGGAGCCGACAGGGCGGGAATTCACCCCTCCACTTT,CAWSRQGGNSPLHF
TRBV18,TRBD1,.,TRBJ2-5,TGTGCCAGCTCACCACGAACAGGGGGGCAAGAGACCCAGTACTTC,CASSPRTGGQETQYF
TRBV28,.,.,TRBJ2-6,TGTGCCAGCAGTTTATCCGGGTTGGGGGGTGGGGCCAACGTCCTGACTTTC,CASSLSGLGGGANVLTF
TRBV30,TRBD1,once,TRBJ2-5,TGTGCCTGGAGTCTCACAGGGGGCGCGGAGACCCAGTACTTC,CAWSLTGGAETQYF
TRBV7-6,TRBD2,.,TRBJ2-1,TGTGCCAGCAGCGGCGGGACTAGCGGGAGTTACAATGAGCAGTTCTTC,CASSGGTSGSYNEQFF
TRBV30,.,few,TRBJ1-2,TGTGCCTGGCCTGGCTACACCTTC,CAWPGYTF
TRBV6-1,TRBD1,.,TRBJ1-2,TGTGCCAGCAGTGTAAGACAGGGGGCGGATGGCTACACCTTC,CASSVRQGADGYTF
TRBV28,TRBD1,.,TRBJ2-2,TGTGCCAGCAGTTCAGGGGGCAAGGACACCGGGGAGCTGTTTTTT,CASSSGGKDTGELFF
TRBV7-3,TRBD2,.,TRBJ2-3,TGTGCCAGCAGCTACCGGGGCGGGAGTGGGACAGATACGCAGTATTTT,CASSYRGGSGTDTQYF
TRBV19,.,.,TRBJ2-6,TGTGCCAGTACCGATAGCAGTGGGGCCAACGTCCTGACTTTC,CASTDSSGANVLTF
TRBV9,.,.,TRBJ1-2,TGTGCCAGCAGCACTAGACAGAATGGCTACACCTTC,CASSTRQNGYTF
TRBV28,.,.,TRBJ1-5,TGTGCCAGCAAGCGCTTCAATCAGCCCCAGCATTTT,CASKRFNQPQHF
TRBV7-9,TRBD1,.,TRBJ2-3,TGTGCCAGCAGCTTAGCCATTGGTTGGGATCAGGGGGGCACAGATACGCAGTATTTT,CASSLAIGWDQGGTDTQYF
TRBV2,.,.,TRBJ2-1,TGTGCCAGCAGTGTCCGCATCGGGGGTTACAATGAGCAGTTCTTC,CASSVRIGGYNEQFF
TRBV5-8,.,.,TRBJ2-7,TGTGCCAGCAGCTTTCGGGGGAGTCCCTCCTCCGAGCAGTACTTC,CASSFRGSPSSEQYF